This T cell receptor beta chain was found in a study of identical twins. TCRdb independently ran MiXCR on the 5' RACE reads; one entry per CDR3 protein. This table has 310,000 or so distinct CDR3 sequences, under 9.5% appearing once. The V gene end was trimmed by 3 bases and the J gene end by 4 bases; junction bases not matched to a gene: 4. The length of the CDR3 is 14 residues. The study, taken as a whole, reports: Within monozygotic twins, out-of-frame TCR alpha sharing was underestimated by the models. The study drew conclusions from cross-sectional statistical analysis, not from following the same donors. Twins showed weaker excess sharing in their beta out-of-frame sequences.

At least ten counts were recorded for this clonotype. Antigen: not known. The sample was also linked to a second study, of yellow fever vaccine responses in identical twins. From that report: Vaccine-induced T cell responses in twins were reportedly observed to appear partly convergent, partly personalized.

Sequencing was performed on memory (CD45RO+) T cells sorted from blood. V is TRBV12-3 or TRBV12-4 and J is TRBJ1-1; 8 nucleotides line up with TRBD1. This receptor was identified in a young woman in good health. The CDR3 region is CASSLGGQGTEAFF. The CDR3 DNA is TGTGCCAGCAGTTTGGGTGGACAGGGCACTGAAGCTTTCTTT.